The 5 T cell receptor beta chains given below trace back to one sample, sequenced in a study of tumor and adjacent non-tumor tissue in lung cancer. Three rounds of nested PCR, following a modified ARM-PCR protocol, produced the TCRbeta library. TCRdb processed the multiplex PCR reads anew with MiXCR; each CDR3 protein has one entry. The repertoire holds roughly 140,000 distinct CDR3 sequences, around 67% seen once, with over 15% in the top ten. This sample's RNA came from whole unsorted tissue. Sequenced input: lung tumor tissue. These receptor sequences come from a man between 60 and 75 years old with small cell lung cancer.

Notes on this clonotype: The junction shows a germline mismatch at one end, possibly a read error. V and J are TRBV29-1 and TRBJ2-7; unclear D gene. Germline V gene sequence: CDR1 SQVTM, CDR2 ANQGSEA. The CDR3 runs to 13 residues. The CDR3 DNA reads TGCAGGGTTGTAGCTGGGATCTCCTACGAGCAGTACTTT. Its translation is CRVVAGISYEQYF.

As for this clonotype: Sequence at one end of the junction differs from germline and may be a read error. The rearrangement joins TRBV29-1 to TRBJ2-1, with D possibly TRBD2 on 5 matching bases. The length of the CDR3 is 13 residues. The germline V gene encodes CDR1 SQVTM and CDR2 ANQGSEA. As DNA, the CDR3 is TGTAGCGTTCAAGATGGGAACTTCTATGAGCAGTTGTTC. Protein product: CSVQDGNFYEQLF.

A word on this clonotype: The junction differs from germline at one of its ends, possibly a read error. The chain carries TRBV29-1 and TRBJ2-3; 7 bases match TRBD2. CDR3 size: 13 residues. Germline V gene sequence: CDR1 SQVTM, CDR2 ANQGSEA. The CDR3 coding sequence is TGCAGCGTTCTCCTAGCGGACACAGATAGGCAGTATTTT. The encoded protein is CSVLLADTDRQYF.

About this clonotype itself: A much bigger clone sits one base away, suggesting this may be a read error. The chain has TRBV20-1 and TRBJ2-5; D remains ambiguous. CDR3 length equals 14 residues. Per the germline V gene, CDR1 is DFQATT and CDR2 is SNEGSKA (reference sequence). The CDR3 here is CSARDPQTQETQCF. In nucleotides, the CDR3 is TGCAGTGCTAGAGATCCACAGACCCAAGAGACCCAGTGCTTC.

This clonotype was recorded at least ten times. J is TRBJ1-6 and V is TRBV6-5; tentative D call: TRBD1 (5 bases). V was clipped by 6 bases and J by 4 bases, with 7 bases between them. Germline V gene data show CDR1 as MNHEY and CDR2 as SVGAGI. The CDR3 loop spans 13 amino acids. In nucleotides, the CDR3 is TGTGCCAGCAGGGGGGAATATAATTCACCCCTCCACTTT. This encodes CASRGEYNSPLHF.